Following are 22 T cell receptor beta chains from one sample sequenced in a study of immune characterization of retroperitoneal liposarcoma. TCRdb processed the PCR reads anew with MiXCR; each CDR3 protein has one entry. The sample lists under 2,500 distinct CDR3 sequences, about 50% occurring once. The sequencing sample was made of tumor tissue. These receptors were collected from a female donor with retroperitoneal liposarcoma.

This clonotype occurred a few times. This chain links TRBV6-1 with TRBJ2-5; 8 nucleotides agree with TRBD1. This CDR3 region has 14 residues. The germline gives CDR1 MNHNS, CDR2 SASEGT. With 5 bases clipped from V and 3 bases from J, the junction kept 5 bases outside the gene matches. In DNA, the CDR3 is TGTGCCAGCAGTTTACAGGGGGAAGAAGAGACCCAGTACTTC. Protein sequence: CASSLQGEEETQYF.

This chain links TRBV7-2 with TRBJ2-1; possible D gene TRBD2, 6 bases. The DNA end is a closer match to TRBJ2-7, so the J assignment may be wrong. The CDR3 totals 14 residues. Germline V lookup: CDR1 SGHTA, CDR2 FQGNSA. CDR3 protein: CASSQGLTSYEQYF. The DNA for the CDR3 is TGTGCCAGCAGCCAGGGACTGACCTCCTACGAGCAGTACTTC.

The rearrangement links TRBV6-1 to TRBJ2-1, with 7 positions matching TRBD2. TRBJ2-5 matches the DNA end more closely, so the J call is doubtful. Germline values: CDR1 MNHNS, CDR2 SASEGT. The CDR3 extends over 14 amino acids. The CDR3 loop reads CASSRPGEGETQYF. The CDR3 DNA follows: TGTGCCAGCAGTCGCCCGGGGGAGGGGGAGACCCAGTACTTC.

This chain joins TRBV7-2 and TRBJ2-5; 7 bases agree with TRBD2. The junction had 5 bases not matched to a gene; V was cut back by 1 base and J by 3 bases. The CDR3 is 15 residues long. Germline values: CDR1 SGHTA, CDR2 FQGNSA. The CDR3 is CASSLVLLAEETQYF. DNA of the CDR3: TGTGCCAGCAGCTTAGTGCTGCTAGCGGAAGAGACCCAGTACTTC.

This clonotype is labeled as large. The genes are TRBV6-1 and TRBJ2-1, with 7 bases fitting TRBD2. Germline V gene lookup returns CDR1 MNHNS and CDR2 SASEGT. After removal of 0 bases from V and 2 bases from J, the junction contained 1 base not matched to a gene. CDR3 size: 15 residues. CDR3 sequence (DNA): TGTGCCAGCAGTGAAGCGGGGGGGGCCTACAATGAGCAGTTCTTC. Translating it yields CASSEAGGAYNEQFF.

This clonotype is medium-sized. This sequence joins TRBV6-1 and TRBJ2-2, with D possibly matching TRBD2 (6 bases). The CDR3 is 15 residues long. Trimming stripped 5 bases from V and 4 bases from J, with 14 bases between. Germline CDR1 MNHNS, CDR2 SASEGT. The CDR3 DNA reads TGTGCCAGCAGTTGGAATTGGGGGGTCACCGGGGAGCTGTTTTTT. The encoded protein is CASSWNWGVTGELFF.

This chain uses TRBV6-1 with TRBJ2-3; D remains ambiguous. CDR3 length equals 11 residues. The germline V gene encodes CDR1 MNHNS and CDR2 SASEGT. Trimming shortened V by 8 bases and J by 2 bases, and 5 bases separated the two germline ends. Written as DNA, the CDR3 is TGTGCCAGCGGGAACACAGATACGCAGTATTTT. As protein: CASGNTDTQYF.

The CDR3 sequence is CASSLLGGFTGELFF. CDR3 coding DNA: TGTGCCAGCAGCTTGCTAGGGGGCTTCACCGGGGAGCTGTTTTTT. The genes are TRBV11-2 and TRBJ2-2; 7 bases line up with TRBD1. CDR3 length: 15 amino acids. V dropped 3 bases and J dropped 4; count of bases not matched to a gene: 5. Germline V lookup: CDR1 SGHAT, CDR2 FQNNGV.

The rearrangement joins TRBV27 to TRBJ2-5; weak D call: TRBD1 (6 bases). The CDR3 extends over 15 amino acids. Per the germline V gene, CDR1 is MNHEY and CDR2 is SMNVEV (reference sequence). The ends were cut back, 1 base at V and 2 bases at J, with 11 bases in the middle. CDR3 in DNA: TGTGCCAGCAGTTTATTACCGGGGACACAAGAGACCCAGTACTTC. It is translated as CASSLLPGTQETQYF.

V and J are TRBV14 and TRBJ2-1, with a tentative D call TRBD1 (6 bases). The V end was cut by 4 bases, the J end by 7 bases, with 14 bases between. Looked up from germline, CDR1 is SGHDN and CDR2 is FVKESK. The CDR3 length is 14 residues. The CDR3 nucleotides are TGTGCCAGCAGCCTACAGGGCCGTCGGAATGAGCAGTTCTTC. Its translation: CASSLQGRRNEQFF.

The chain is built from TRBV6-5 and TRBJ1-2; D is undetermined. CDR1 and CDR2 (germline): MNHEY, SVGAGI. The V end was cut by 7 bases, the J end by 8 bases, with 11 bases between. There are 11 residues in the CDR3. CDR3: CASTGLVGYTF. CDR3 sequence (DNA): TGTGCCAGCACGGGGTTGGTGGGCTACACCTTC.

The J gene is TRBJ2-2, the V gene TRBV6-1, with a weak D call TRBD1 (7 bases). CDR3 length equals 16 residues. The germline gives CDR1 MNHNS, CDR2 SASEGT. The ends were cut back, 6 bases at V and 4 bases at J, with 18 bases in the middle. The CDR3 DNA reads TGTGCCAGCAGGGACAAGATTCAGGGGGGCACCGGGGAGCTGTTTTTT. Protein: CASRDKIQGGTGELFF.

J is TRBJ2-1 and V is TRBV7-3; D is uncertain. The CDR3 covers 11 residues. Looked up from germline, CDR1 is SGHTA and CDR2 is FQGTGA. The V and J ends lost 2 bases and 6 bases respectively, with 2 bases between them. The CDR3 protein is CASSLGNEQFF. As DNA, the CDR3 is TGTGCCAGCAGCTTAGGCAATGAGCAGTTCTTC.

Comment on this clonotype: The junction differs from germline at one of its ends, possibly a read error. The V and J genes are TRBV28 and TRBJ2-3; 8 bases align to TRBD2. Germline V CDR1 and CDR2: MDHEN, SYDVKM. CDR3 length: 14 residues. CDR3 DNA: TGTGCCAGCCTAGGGGAGCGGGAGATTGGTGAGCAGTACTTT. It is translated as CASLGEREIGEQYF.

The chain joins TRBV6-1 to TRBJ2-4, with D possibly matching TRBD2 (5 bases). The CDR3 is made up of 13 amino acids. Looked up from germline, CDR1 is MNHNS and CDR2 is SASEGT. Deletions cut 7 bases from V and 8 bases from J, with 15 bases between. The CDR3 is CASTMFLRDIQYF. In DNA form, the CDR3 reads TGTGCCAGCACCATGTTTCTGAGGGACATTCAGTACTTC.

This clonotype is classed as large. This sequence joins TRBV6-2 or TRBV6-3 and TRBJ2-5, with 10 bases fitting TRBD1. Germline V gene sequence: CDR1 MNHEY, CDR2 SVGEGT. The CDR3 consists of 18 residues. J lost 8 bases, V lost 6 bases, and 21 bases had no gene match. For the CDR3, the DNA is TGTGCCAGCAGCCTCACGCGGGACAGGGGATACAGCACAAGCACCCAGTACTTC. It codes for CASSLTRDRGYSTSTQYF.

V gene TRBV27 combines with J gene TRBJ2-3, with TRBD2 matching 10 bases. The germline CDR1 and CDR2 sequences are MNHEY and SMNVEV (reference sequence). The J segment lost 2 bases and the V segment lost 3 bases, leaving 11 bases of the junction unmatched. This CDR3 spans 18 amino acids. The CDR3 DNA reads TGTGCCAGCAGTTTTCTAACCAGTCTAGCGGGGGACACAGATACGCAGTATTTT. Protein sequence: CASSFLTSLAGDTDTQYF.

This clonotype was detected a few times. The chain is built from TRBV7-2 and TRBJ2-5, with 7 positions matching TRBD2. CDR1 and CDR2 from the germline V gene are SGHTA and FQGNSA. The trim removed 3 bases at V and 11 bases at J, leaving 24 bases unmatched. The CDR3 runs to 18 residues. In DNA, the CDR3 is TGTGCCAGCAGCTTGGGAGGGTTACGGGCCCCGCCCTACAATGAGCAGTACTTC. It codes for CASSLGGLRAPPYNEQYF.

This clonotype has more than one count but fewer than ten. The rearrangement uses TRBV6-6 and TRBJ2-5; D tentatively reads TRBD1 or TRBD2 (6 bases each). The germline CDR1 and CDR2 sequences are MNHNY and SVGAGI (reference sequence). CDR3 length: 16 residues. Trimming cost V 0 bases and J 5 bases, with 16 bases left between them. CDR3 in amino acids: CASSYSFRERGETQYF. Here the CDR3 DNA reads TGTGCCAGCAGTTACTCCTTCCGGGAGAGGGGGGAGACCCAGTACTTC.

V and J are TRBV27 and TRBJ2-6; D is unresolved. Germline V gene lookup returns CDR1 MNHEY and CDR2 SMNVEV (reference sequence). V was clipped by 6 bases and J by 0 bases, with 9 bases between them. The CDR3 runs 15 residues. The DNA of the CDR3 is TGTGCCAGCAGGGGAATTGGCTCTGGGGCCAACGTCCTGACTTTC. Protein sequence: CASRGIGSGANVLTF.

The rearrangement joins TRBV6-2 or TRBV6-3 to TRBJ2-3; 7 nucleotides agree with TRBD1. The CDR3 extends over 15 amino acids. The V gene end was trimmed by 5 bases and the J gene end by 0 bases; junction bases not matched to a gene: 5. Germline V gene sequence: CDR1 MNHEY, CDR2 SVGEGT. The DNA for the CDR3 is TGTGCCAGCAGTGAGGGGGCTAGCAGCACAGATACGCAGTATTTT. This codes for CASSEGASSTDTQYF.

This chain joins TRBV10-1 and TRBJ2-4; the D call may be TRBD1 or TRBD2 (5 bases each). This CDR3 is 16 amino acids long. Germline-derived CDR1 and CDR2 are WNHNN and SYGVQD (reference sequence). V lost 7 bases, J lost 7 bases, and 23 bases lay in between. The chain's CDR3 is CASISSGTRKGNIQYF. Here the CDR3 DNA reads TGCGCCAGCATTTCTTCAGGGACCCGAAAAGGGAACATTCAGTACTTC.